This entry lists 21 T cell receptor beta chains sequenced from one sample in a study of post-analysis software for immune sequencing data. General study findings and limits: Five or six TRBV segments, TRBV5-6, TRBV5-1 and TRBV20-1 among them, were found more frequent in patients than controls.

cDNA libraries of TCR beta carried unique molecular identifiers. One entry per CDR3 protein, called by TCRdb with MiXCR from the PCR reads. The sample has about 620,000 distinct CDR3 sequences, around 47% seen once. The antigens these receptors bind are not known. The sample consisted of blood. The source of these receptors is a girl aged 10 to 17 with multiple sclerosis.

CDR3 nucleotides: TGTGCCAGCAGCCCCCGGACAGGGCTAACTGAAGAGCAGTACTTC. This encodes CASSPRTGLTEEQYF. This rearrangement joins TRBV7-7 to TRBJ2-7; 8 bases line up with TRBD1. The CDR3 sequence is 15 residues long. Germline V lookup: CDR1 SSHAT, CDR2 FNYEAQ (reference sequence). After removal of 5 bases from V and 7 bases from J, the junction contained 13 bases not matched to a gene. The full variable domain, with the rest looked up from reference TRBV7-7 and TRBJ2-7, is GAGVSQSPRYKVTKRGQDVTLRCDPISSHATLYWYQQALGQGPEFLTYFNYEAQPDKSGLPSDRFSAERPEGSISTLTIQRTEQRDSAMYRCASSPRTGLTEEQYFGPGTRLTVT.

The rearrangement joins TRBV12-3 or TRBV12-4 to TRBJ1-2; D remains ambiguous. The CDR3 runs 11 residues. V was pared by 8 bases and J by 8 bases, with 12 bases between. The CDR3 bases are TGTGCCAGCGGGCCCCGAGGGGGCTACACCTTC. Its translation: CASGPRGGYTF.

J is TRBJ1-5 and V is TRBV28, with unresolved D. V shed 3 bases and J shed 0 bases, with 9 bases lying between them. The CDR3 contains 15 residues. Germline assignment: CDR1 MDHEN and CDR2 SYDVKM. CDR3 amino acids: CASSLGFSSNQPQHF. Here the CDR3 DNA reads TGTGCCAGCAGTTTGGGGTTTTCTAGCAATCAGCCCCAGCATTTT.

The chain has TRBV5-1 and TRBJ2-3; TRBD1 aligns across 9 bases. The CDR3 loop spans 16 amino acids. Germline-derived CDR1 and CDR2 are SGHRS and YFSETQ. V lost 7 bases to trimming and J lost 2 bases; unmatched junction nucleotides: 11. CDR3 residues: CASARAGTGITDTQYF. The CDR3, as DNA: TGCGCCAGCGCCAGAGCCGGGACAGGGATCACAGATACGCAGTATTTT.

CDR3 bases: TGTGCCAGCAGTTATGCGTCTACCACAGATACGCAGTATTTT. It translates to CASSYASTTDTQYF. The V gene is TRBV6-5, the J gene TRBJ2-3; no firm D call. Germline V gene data show CDR1 as MNHEY and CDR2 as SVGAGI. The CDR3 length is 14 residues. The V and J ends lost 3 bases and 2 bases respectively, with 9 bases between them.

The chain couples TRBV6-6 to TRBJ1-5, with 7 bases lining up with TRBD1. The CDR3 has 12 residues. Germline V lookup: CDR1 MNHNY, CDR2 SVGAGI (reference sequence). V shed 6 bases and J 4 bases; nucleotides not matched to a gene: 0. CDR3: CASRGQNQPQHF. The DNA for the CDR3 is TGTGCCAGCAGGGGACAGAATCAGCCCCAGCATTTT.

J is TRBJ2-5 and V is TRBV4-1, with TRBD2 matching 13 bases. The germline gives CDR1 MGHRA, CDR2 YSYEKL. The CDR3 contains 17 residues. The ends lost 2 bases at V and 2 bases at J; junction bases unmatched: 5. For the CDR3, the DNA is TGCGCCAGCAGCCAAAGACTAGCGGGAGGACTACAAGAGACCCAGTACTTC. It yields the protein CASSQRLAGGLQETQYF.

The rearrangement links TRBV27 to TRBJ2-7, with D perhaps given as TRBD1 or TRBD2 (6 bases each). The CDR3 spans 15 residues. Trimming took 6 bases from V and 3 from J, leaving 18 bases between them. The V gene's germline CDR1 is MNHEY and CDR2 SMNVEV (reference sequence). The CDR3 reads CASRLQGGQNYEQYF. The CDR3 DNA is TGTGCCAGCAGACTACAGGGAGGACAAAACTACGAGCAGTACTTC.

The J gene is TRBJ2-5, the V gene TRBV7-3; no clear D gene. The CDR3 covers 12 residues. Germline V gene sequence: CDR1 SGHTA, CDR2 FQGTGA. V gave up 6 bases and J gave up 4 bases, with 9 bases separating them. The CDR3 region is CASSPNLETQYF. In DNA, the CDR3 is TGTGCCAGCAGTCCCAACTTAGAGACCCAGTACTTC.

Many counts were recorded for this clonotype. The V and J genes are TRBV7-2 and TRBJ2-7; D is possibly TRBD2 (5 bases). Germline loops: CDR1 SGHTA, CDR2 FQGNSA. This CDR3 has 12 amino acids. Trimming shortened V by 2 bases and J by 7 bases, and 9 bases separated the two germline ends. For the CDR3, the DNA is TGTGCCAGCAGCTTACTCGGCGGGGAGCAGTACTTC. Its protein product is CASSLLGGEQYF.

The V gene is TRBV20-1, the J gene TRBJ2-3; TRBD2 matches at 10 bases. Germline CDR1 DFQATT, CDR2 SNEGSKA (reference sequence). V shed 8 bases, J shed 3 bases, and the junction held 8 bases outside the gene matches. CDR3 size: 14 residues. CDR3 protein: CSSKAGGPTDTQYF. DNA for the CDR3: TGCAGTTCAAAAGCGGGAGGGCCAACAGATACGCAGTATTTT.

This clonotype was recorded a few times. This chain links TRBV12-3 or TRBV12-4 with TRBJ1-2; possibly TRBD1 for D (5 bases). The CDR3 is 14 amino acids. Deletions cut 3 bases from V and 4 bases from J, with 12 bases between. CDR3 sequence (DNA): TGTGCCAGCAGTTTTGAGGGGCCCATCTATGGCTACACCTTC. Protein product: CASSFEGPIYGYTF.

The V gene is TRBV5-1, the J gene TRBJ1-1; D unresolved. The CDR3 totals 13 residues. CDR1 and CDR2 from the germline V gene are SGHRS and YFSETQ. Trimming took 4 bases from V and 6 from J, leaving 13 bases between them. The CDR3 DNA reads TGCGCCAGCAGCCTGGACCGCGGGGCTGAAGCTTTCTTT. Residues: CASSLDRGAEAFF.

J is TRBJ2-1 and V is TRBV5-1, with unresolved D. The CDR3 extends over 14 amino acids. Germline CDR1 is SGHRS and CDR2 is YFSETQ. V gave up 0 bases and J gave up 9 bases, with 13 bases separating them. CDR3 sequence (DNA): TGCGCCAGCAGCTTGGCCTACCGGCCAGGTGAGCAGTTCTTC. Amino acid sequence: CASSLAYRPGEQFF.

V usage is TRBV7-2 and J usage is TRBJ2-7; 10 bases match TRBD1. Unmatched junction bases numbered 17, after V lost 2 bases and J lost 7 bases. The CDR3 consists of 18 residues. Germline V gives CDR1 SGHTA, CDR2 FQGNSA. In nucleotides, the CDR3 is TGTGCCAGCAGCTTATCGATGACAGGGGGCCCCTCTCGTTGGGAGCAGTACTTC. This encodes CASSLSMTGGPSRWEQYF. Complete variable domain (other parts from reference TRBV7-2 and TRBJ2-7): GAGVSQSPSNKVTEKGKDVELRCDPISGHTALYWYRQSLGQGLEFLIYFQGNSAPDKSGLPSDRFSAERTGGSVSTLTIQRTQQEDSAVYLCASSLSMTGGPSRWEQYFGPGTRLTVT.

This clonotype was recorded a few times. The CDR3 loop reads CASTYGAINQPQHF. In nucleotides, the CDR3 is TGTGCCAGCACATACGGGGCGATAAATCAGCCCCAGCATTTT. V and J are TRBV12-3 or TRBV12-4 and TRBJ1-5; the D gene is possibly TRBD1 (5 bases). Deletions cut 7 bases from V and 4 bases from J, with 14 bases between. The CDR3 is 14 amino acids.

The V and J genes are TRBV20-1 and TRBJ2-7; D gene ambiguous. The V end lost 3 bases, the J end lost 4 bases, and 16 bases lay between the germline ends. There are 14 residues in the CDR3. CDR1 is DFQATT, CDR2 SNEGSKA, per germline (reference sequence). CDR3 sequence (DNA): TGCAGTGCTAGGCCCCATAATTTGGGTTACGAGCAGTACTTC. This sequence encodes CSARPHNLGYEQYF.

A single count supports this clonotype. The V and J genes are TRBV2 and TRBJ1-1; 7 bases agree with TRBD1. The V segment lost 4 bases and the J segment 1 base; nucleotides outside the gene matches: 6. The CDR3 spans 15 residues. CDR1 and CDR2 (germline): SNHLY, FYNNEI. The CDR3 DNA sequence: TGTGCCAGCAGTGTCCACAGGGGCTCGAACACTGAAGCTTTCTTT. Translating it yields CASSVHRGSNTEAFF.

This chain links TRBV20-1 with TRBJ2-5; the match to TRBD1 covers 10 bases. The ends lost 3 bases at V and 6 bases at J; junction bases unmatched: 10. The CDR3 runs 15 residues. CDR1 DFQATT and CDR2 SNEGSKA come from the germline V gene (reference sequence). The CDR3 DNA sequence: TGCAGTGCTAGCAGGCGACAGGGGGCCCGCCAGACCCAGTACTTC. Its translation is CSASRRQGARQTQYF.

There are many counts of this clonotype. Germline is not matched at one junction end, which may reflect a read error. The chain joins TRBV5-1 to TRBJ1-2, with a tentative D call TRBD1 (6 bases). Looked up from germline, CDR1 is SGHRS and CDR2 is YFSETQ. The CDR3 covers 14 residues. CDR3 bases: TGTGCCAGCAGTTTGGGGGGCCGGAACTATGGCTACACCTTC. Protein: CASSLGGRNYGYTF. The complete variable domain, with remaining parts taken from reference TRBV5-1 and TRBJ1-2, reads KAGVTQTPRYLIKTRGQQVTLSCSPISGHRSVSWYQQTPGQGLQFLFEYFSETQRNKGNFPGRFSGRQFSNSRSEMNVSTLELGDSALYLCASSLGGRNYGYTFGSGTRLTVV.

Note on this clonotype: One end of the junction is discordant with germline, which a read error may explain. The chain has TRBV11-2 and TRBJ1-2; D is unresolved. Germline CDR1 is SGHAT and CDR2 is FQNNGV. CDR3 length: 14 amino acids. The CDR3 nucleotides read TGTGCCAGCCGCTTTATCAGCAGTGCTTATGGCTACACCTTC. This sequence encodes CASRFISSAYGYTF. The full variable domain, in which reference TRBV11-2 and TRBJ1-2 provide the parts outside the CDR3, is EAGVAQSPRYKIIEKRQSVAFWCNPISGHATLYWYQQILGQGPKLLIQFQNNGVVDDSQLPKDRFSAERLKGVDSTLKIQPAKLEDSAVYLCASRFISSAYGYTFGSGTRLTVV.